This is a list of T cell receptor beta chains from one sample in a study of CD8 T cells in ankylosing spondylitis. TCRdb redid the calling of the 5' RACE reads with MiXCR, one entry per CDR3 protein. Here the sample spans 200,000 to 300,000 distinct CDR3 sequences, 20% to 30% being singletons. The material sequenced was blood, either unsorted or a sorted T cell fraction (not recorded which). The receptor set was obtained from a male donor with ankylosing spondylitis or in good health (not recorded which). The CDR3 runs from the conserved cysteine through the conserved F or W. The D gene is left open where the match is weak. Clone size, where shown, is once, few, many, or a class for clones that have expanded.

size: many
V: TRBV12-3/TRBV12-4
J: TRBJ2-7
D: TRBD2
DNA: TGTGCCAGCAGCTTGAGTGGCGGGGGGCCGGGGGACGAGCAGTACTTC
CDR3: CASSLSGGGPGDEQYF

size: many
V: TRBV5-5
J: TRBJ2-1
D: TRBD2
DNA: TGTGCCAGCAGTGGAGCGGGGGGGTTCAGCTACAATGAGCAGTTCTTC
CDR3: CASSGAGGFSYNEQFF

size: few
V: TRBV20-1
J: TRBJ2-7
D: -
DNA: TGCAGTGCTAGAGCGGGCCAACCCCACTACGAGCAGTACTTC
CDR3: CSARAGQPHYEQYF

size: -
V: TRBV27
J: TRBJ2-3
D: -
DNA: TGTGCCAGCAGGTGGGGCACTAGCACAGATACGCAGTATTTT
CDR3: CASRWGTSTDTQYF

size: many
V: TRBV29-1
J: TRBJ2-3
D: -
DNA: TGCAGCGTTGGTTGGCGAGATACGCAGTATTTT
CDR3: CSVGWRDTQYF

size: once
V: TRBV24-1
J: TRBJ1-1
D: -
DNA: TGTGCCACCAGTGATGGTCGGTGGGAAGCTTTCTTT
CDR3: CATSDGRWEAFF

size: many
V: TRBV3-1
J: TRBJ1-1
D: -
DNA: TGTGCCAGCAGCCAAGGCGGCACTGAAGCTTTCTTT
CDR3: CASSQGGTEAFF

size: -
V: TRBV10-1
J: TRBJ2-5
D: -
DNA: TGCGCCGACGGGACCCCTAGGGAGACCCAGTACTTC
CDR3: CADGTPRETQYF

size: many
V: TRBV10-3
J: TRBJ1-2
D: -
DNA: TGTGCCATCAGTACAGGGACCTATGGCTACACCTTC
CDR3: CAISTGTYGYTF

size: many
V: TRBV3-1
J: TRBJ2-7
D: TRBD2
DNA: TGTGCCAGCAGCCCATCCGGGACTAGCTCCGAGCAGTACTTC
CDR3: CASSPSGTSSEQYF

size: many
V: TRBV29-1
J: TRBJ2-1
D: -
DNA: TGCAGCGTTGAAGTCGGGGGACAGAATGAGCAGTTCTTC
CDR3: CSVEVGGQNEQFF

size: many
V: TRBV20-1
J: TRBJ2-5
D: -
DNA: TGCAGTGCTAGAGTGACAGGAGAGGAGACCCAGTACTTC
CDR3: CSARVTGEETQYF

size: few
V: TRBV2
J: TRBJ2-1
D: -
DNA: TGTGCCAGCAGTGAGGTGATTAGCTCCTACAATGAGCAGTTCTTC
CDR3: CASSEVISSYNEQFF

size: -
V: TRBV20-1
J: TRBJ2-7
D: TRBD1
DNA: TGCAGTGCTTTACCCCCGGGACAGCCAATCTACGAGCAGTACTTC
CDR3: CSALPPGQPIYEQYF

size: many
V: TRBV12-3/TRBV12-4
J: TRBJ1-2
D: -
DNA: TGTGCCAGCAGGGGCCGTCCGACCGGCTACACCTTC
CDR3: CASRGRPTGYTF

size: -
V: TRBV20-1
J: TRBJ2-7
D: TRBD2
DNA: TGCAGTGCTAGAGCGGTACAGGCTAGCGGGGGACACGAGCAGTACTTC
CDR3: CSARAVQASGGHEQYF

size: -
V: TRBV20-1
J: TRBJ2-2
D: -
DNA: TGCAGTGCTAGACCTCACGGATGGGGGACGAACACCGGGGAGCTGTTTTTT
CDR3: CSARPHGWGTNTGELFF

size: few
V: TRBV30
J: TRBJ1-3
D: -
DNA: TGTGCCTGGAAATGGGGCTCTGGAAACACCATATATTTT
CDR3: CAWKWGSGNTIYF

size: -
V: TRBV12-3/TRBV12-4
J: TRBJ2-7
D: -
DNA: TGTGCCAGCAGTTTGTCTGGGGGGATCGGCGAGCAGTACTTC
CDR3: CASSLSGGIGEQYF

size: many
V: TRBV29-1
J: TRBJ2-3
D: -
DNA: TGCAGCGTTGGTCGGGGGCCGGGAGATACGCAGTATTTT
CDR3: CSVGRGPGDTQYF

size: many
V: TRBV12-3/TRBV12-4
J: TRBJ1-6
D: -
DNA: TGTGCCAGCAGGAGACAGTCCTCGGGATCACCCCTCCACTTT
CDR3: CASRRQSSGSPLHF

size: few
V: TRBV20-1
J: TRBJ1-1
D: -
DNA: TGCAGTGCTAGAGAGGGGGCAAAGAACACTGAAGCTTTCTTT
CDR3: CSAREGAKNTEAFF

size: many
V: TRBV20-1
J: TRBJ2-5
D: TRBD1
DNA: TGCAGTGCTAGACGGGGACAGGGCGGAGAGACCCAGTACTTC
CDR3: CSARRGQGGETQYF

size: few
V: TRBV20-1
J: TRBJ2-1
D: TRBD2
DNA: TGCAGTGCGACCGATCCGGGACTAGTCTCCAATGAGCAGTTCTTC
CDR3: CSATDPGLVSNEQFF

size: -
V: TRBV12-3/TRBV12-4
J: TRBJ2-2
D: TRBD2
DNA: TGTGCCAGCAGGGTGCGGCCTAGCGGACTCACCGGGGAGCTGTTTTTT
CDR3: CASRVRPSGLTGELFF

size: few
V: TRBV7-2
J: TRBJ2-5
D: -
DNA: TGTGCCAGCAGCGGGGGGGGCGTAGGACCAGTAGAGACCCAGTACTTC
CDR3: CASSGGGVGPVETQYF

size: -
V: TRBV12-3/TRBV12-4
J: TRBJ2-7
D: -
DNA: TGTGCCAGCAATACCGACAGGCTCGAGCAGTACTTC
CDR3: CASNTDRLEQYF

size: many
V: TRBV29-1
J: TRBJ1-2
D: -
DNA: TGCAGCGTAGGCCGAGACATTACGTATGGCTACACCTTC
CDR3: CSVGRDITYGYTF

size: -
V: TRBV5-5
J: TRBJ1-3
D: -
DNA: TGTGCCAGCAGCTTGCAACAGGGTTCTGGAAACACCATATATTTT
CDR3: CASSLQQGSGNTIYF

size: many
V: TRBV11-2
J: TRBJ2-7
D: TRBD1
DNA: TGTGCCAGCAGCGTCAGGGGGCTATCGGTCGAGCAGTACTTC
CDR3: CASSVRGLSVEQYF

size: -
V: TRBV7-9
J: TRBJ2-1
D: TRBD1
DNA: TGTGCCAGCAGCCCGCCCGGGACAGGGTCCTACAATGAGCAGTTCTTC
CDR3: CASSPPGTGSYNEQFF

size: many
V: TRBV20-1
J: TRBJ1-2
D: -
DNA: TGCAGTGCTACAGTTCCAGGACGGGGAGGCTACACCTTC
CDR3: CSATVPGRGGYTF

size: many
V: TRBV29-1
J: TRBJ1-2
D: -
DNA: TGCAGCGTTGAGAATACCGGGACACTTGGCTACACCTTC
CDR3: CSVENTGTLGYTF

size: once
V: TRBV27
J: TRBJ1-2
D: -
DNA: TGTGCCAGCAGAATCCCCGGGACGAACTATGGCTACACCTTC
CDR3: CASRIPGTNYGYTF

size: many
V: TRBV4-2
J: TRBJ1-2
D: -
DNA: TGTGCCAGCAGCCACCCCATGTGGGGCTACACCTTC
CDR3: CASSHPMWGYTF

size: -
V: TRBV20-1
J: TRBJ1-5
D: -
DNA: TGCAGTGCTAGAGATCAGGGGAATCAGCCCCAGCATTTT
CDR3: CSARDQGNQPQHF